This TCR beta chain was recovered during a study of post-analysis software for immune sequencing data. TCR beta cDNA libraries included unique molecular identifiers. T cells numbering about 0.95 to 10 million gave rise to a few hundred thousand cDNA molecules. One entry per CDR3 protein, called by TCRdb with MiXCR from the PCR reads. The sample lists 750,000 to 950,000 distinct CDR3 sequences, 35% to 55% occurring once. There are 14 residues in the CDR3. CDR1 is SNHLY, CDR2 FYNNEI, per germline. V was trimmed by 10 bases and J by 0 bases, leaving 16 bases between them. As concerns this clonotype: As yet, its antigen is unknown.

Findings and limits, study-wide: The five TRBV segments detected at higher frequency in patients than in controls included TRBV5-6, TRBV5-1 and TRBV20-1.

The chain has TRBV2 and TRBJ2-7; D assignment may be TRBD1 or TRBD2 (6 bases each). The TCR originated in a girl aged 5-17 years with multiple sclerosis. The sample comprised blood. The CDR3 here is CAISGEESSYEQYF. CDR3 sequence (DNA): TGTGCCATTTCAGGGGAGGAGAGCTCCTACGAGCAGTACTTC.